Presented here are 26 T cell receptor beta chains from one specimen sequenced in a study of beta chain features in type 1 diabetes. The study's findings and limits: Shorter TCRB CDR3s, moderately but significantly so, were found in Type 1 diabetes patients in all four CD4+ subsets.

Expressed TCRB transcripts were sequenced because the isolated RNA had all been reverse transcribed beforehand. Measured with immunoSEQ multiplex PCR; TCRdb has only the in-frame clones, and not every one. The profile covers about 700,000 clones, with around an eighth appearing a single time and approximately 0.022% taken by the ten largest. These receptors' antigens are unknown. Sequences were obtained from naive CD4+ T cells from blood. The receptors stem from a man between 18 and 35 years old with type 1 diabetes.

The chain combines TRBV30 with TRBJ1-1; D gene unclear. This CDR3 has 13 amino acids. V was shortened by 7 bases and J by 10 bases, with 22 bases between the two germline ends. Looked up from germline, CDR1 is GTSNPN and CDR2 is SVGIG (reference sequence). The CDR3 DNA reads as TGTGCCTCTATTCTTATGGTCCAGATAAGAGCTTTCTTT. This sequence encodes CASILMVQIRAFF.

The chain combines TRBV29-1 with TRBJ1-1, with D unresolved. Trimming took off 8 bases at V and 0 bases at J, with 13 bases between the two ends. The V gene's germline CDR1 is SQVTM and CDR2 ANQGSEA. This CDR3 has 13 residues. The CDR3 spells CSSVEIMNTEAFF. The CDR3 DNA reads as TGCAGCTCAGTGGAGATTATGAACACTGAAGCTTTCTTT.

V and J are TRBV7-2 and TRBJ2-4; possible D gene TRBD1, 6 bases. V lost 3 bases, J lost 9 bases, and 15 bases lay in between. The CDR3 sequence is 14 residues long. The germline CDR1 and CDR2 sequences are SGHTA and FQGNSA. The CDR3 loop is CASSLSRGEGIQYF. Here the CDR3 DNA reads TGTGCCAGCAGCTTGAGCAGGGGTGAGGGCATTCAGTACTTC. Looking up the rest from reference TRBV7-2 and TRBJ2-4 gives the full variable domain: GAGVSQSPSNKVTEKGKDVELRCDPISGHTALYWYRQSLGQGLEFLIYFQGNSAPDKSGLPSDRFSAERTGGSVSTLTIQRTQQEDSAVYLCASSLSRGEGIQYFGAGTRLSVL.

This clone was observed a handful of times. The chain links TRBV5-4 to TRBJ2-5, with 9 bases lining up with TRBD2. Germline CDR1 and CDR2: SGHNT and YYREEE (reference sequence). The CDR3 sequence is 16 residues long. The trim removed 0 bases at V and 2 bases at J, leaving 5 bases unmatched. The CDR3 protein is CASSLAITSGQETQYF. CDR3 nucleotide sequence: TGTGCCAGCAGCTTGGCCATCACTAGCGGGCAAGAGACCCAGTACTTC.

V gene TRBV7-8 combines with J gene TRBJ1-6; D uncertain. The germline V gene encodes CDR1 SGHVS and CDR2 FQNEAQ. There are 15 residues in the CDR3. Trimming took 1 base from V and 6 from J, leaving 10 bases between them. The CDR3, as DNA: TGTGCCAGCAGCTTAGGGGGTTTTGGTAATTCACCCCTCCACTTT. It encodes CASSLGGFGNSPLHF.

The chain links TRBV6-5 to TRBJ2-7; 11 bases agree with TRBD2. The length of the CDR3 is 15 residues. Germline CDR1 reads MNHEY; CDR2 reads SVGAGI. The junction had 1 base not matched to a gene; V was cut back by 0 bases and J by 3 bases. The CDR3 spells CASSYSGLAVYEQYF. The CDR3, as DNA: TGTGCCAGCAGTTACTCGGGACTAGCGGTCTACGAGCAGTACTTC.

The table lists this clone with a few counts. This chain links TRBV6-5 with TRBJ1-6; D unclear. V was clipped by 10 bases and J by 8 bases, with 6 bases between them. The CDR3 consists of 10 residues. CDR1 MNHEY and CDR2 SVGAGI come from the germline V gene. The CDR3: CAIPDSPLHF. The CDR3 bases are TGTGCCATCCCTGATTCACCCCTCCACTTT.

The chain carries TRBV30 and TRBJ1-3; D call uncertain. Germline values: CDR1 GTSNPN, CDR2 SVGIG (reference sequence). The CDR3 is made up of 13 amino acids. Trimming removed 0 bases from V and 3 bases from J, with 6 bases in between. The CDR3 here is CAWSVQFGNTIYF. For the CDR3, the DNA is TGTGCCTGGAGTGTACAGTTTGGAAACACCATATATTTT.

As DNA, the CDR3 is TGTGCCAGCAGCTTCCTTAGCGGAGCCGCCTACAATGAGCAGTTCTTC. This encodes CASSFLSGAAYNEQFF. The V call is TRBV11-1, the J call TRBJ2-1; D might be TRBD2 (6 bases). The V gene's germline CDR1 is SGHAT and CDR2 FQDESV (reference sequence). This CDR3 comprises 16 residues. Trimming took off 3 bases at V and 2 bases at J, with 14 bases between the two ends.

The rearrangement joins TRBV15 to TRBJ2-5; TRBD2 matches 8 bases. The CDR3 extends over 15 amino acids. The junction had 7 bases not matched to a gene; V was cut back by 5 bases and J by 2 bases. Germline loops: CDR1 LNHNV, CDR2 YYDKDF (reference sequence). The CDR3 DNA reads TGTGCCACCAGCGGAGGACTAGCCGGTCAAGAGACCCAGTACTTC. Amino acid sequence: CATSGGLAGQETQYF.

The CDR3 region is CASSHEGGGRQPQHF. CDR3 sequence (DNA): TGTGCCAGCAGCCACGAGGGGGGTGGGCGACAGCCCCAGCATTTT. The chain employs TRBV2 and TRBJ1-5; D may be TRBD1 (6 bases). V shed 6 bases and J shed 7 bases, with 19 bases lying between them. Germline CDR1 SNHLY, CDR2 FYNNEI. The CDR3 length is 15 residues.

This clone has just a few counts. V is TRBV28 and J is TRBJ2-3, with TRBD1 matching 11 bases. Germline trimming cut 4 bases from V and 5 bases from J; bases unmatched to any gene: 2. CDR1 and CDR2 from the germline V gene are MDHEN and SYDVKM. CDR3 length: 14 residues. The DNA for the CDR3 is TGTGCCAGCAGTTCCGGGACAGGGGGAGATACGCAGTATTTT. Translating gives CASSSGTGGDTQYF.

The gene calls are TRBV29-1 and TRBJ2-7, with 10 nucleotides matching TRBD1. Looked up from germline, CDR1 is SQVTM and CDR2 is ANQGSEA. The CDR3 spans 13 residues. The J segment lost 7 bases and the V segment lost 5 bases, leaving 8 bases of the junction unmatched. The CDR3 nucleotides are TGCAGCGTTACGGGACAGGGGATAAAAGAGCAGTACTTC. Translation gives CSVTGQGIKEQYF.

This clone has a handful of counts. A read error may account for a junction end that differs from germline. J is TRBJ2-5 and V is TRBV7-7; 7 bases fit TRBD1. This CDR3 comprises 16 residues. Germline V gene data show CDR1 as SSHAT and CDR2 as FNYEAQ (reference sequence). In nucleotides, the CDR3 is TGTGCTAGCAGCTTAGGCCTCGACAGGGACGGGGAGACCCAGTACTTC. This sequence encodes CASSLGLDRDGETQYF.

This clone was seen only a few times. This chain links TRBV29-1 with TRBJ1-2, with 12 bases identical to TRBD1. V shed 6 bases, J shed 5 bases, and the junction held 19 bases outside the gene matches. Per germline, CDR1 SQVTM and CDR2 ANQGSEA. The CDR3 is 18 amino acids. CDR3 region: CSVGGDRGRPTAPYGYTF. The CDR3 DNA reads as TGCAGCGTCGGTGGGGACAGGGGGCGTCCGACGGCCCCTTATGGCTACACCTTC.

In this sample, this clone turned up a few times. The V call is TRBV21-1, the J call TRBJ2-1; TRBD2, the table's D call, lacks a check against the DNA. TRBV21-1 is listed as a pseudogene. The CDR3 contains 15 residues. Here the CDR3 reads CASSRGVGAYNEQFF. In DNA, the CDR3 is TGTGCCAGCAGCAGAGGAGTGGGTGCCTACAATGAGCAGTTCTTC.

With respect to this clone: This may arise from a read error, as a much more abundant clone is one base away. Within the sample, other DNA sequences also encode this same CDR3. The chain uses TRBV6-5 and TRBJ1-3, with no clear D. The ends were cut back, 5 bases at V and 2 bases at J, with 1 base in the middle. The CDR3 is 11 residues long. Germline assignment: CDR1 MNHEY and CDR2 SVGAGI. The CDR3 coding sequence is TGTGCCAGCAGTGCTGGAAACACCATATATTTT. The encoded protein is CASSAGNTIYF.

For this clone: Sequence at one end of the junction differs from germline and may be a read error. The chain links TRBV4-1 to TRBJ1-4; D is undetermined. In germline, CDR1 is MGHRA, CDR2 YSYEKL. The CDR3 length is 9 residues. The CDR3 nucleotides read TGCGCCAGCAGCCAAGAGGGTGGTTTT. Encoded protein: CASSQEGGF.

This chain joins TRBV6-6 and TRBJ1-2; unclear D gene. Deletions cut 0 bases from V and 5 bases from J, with 13 bases between. CDR3 length equals 15 residues. Per the germline V gene, CDR1 is MNHNY and CDR2 is SVGAGI (reference sequence). CDR3 in amino acids: CASSYSRGLGYGYTF. The CDR3 DNA reads TGTGCCAGCAGTTACTCGAGAGGGCTAGGGTATGGCTACACCTTC.

Comments on this clone: An end of the junction differs from the germline gene, which may be a read error. In DNA form, the CDR3 reads TGTGCCATCAGTATAGGGACAGGGGATTACGGGCAGTACTTC. Translation gives CAISIGTGDYGQYF. This chain connects TRBV10-3 to TRBJ2-7, with 10 bases that match TRBD1. This CDR3 has 14 residues. CDR1 and CDR2 from the germline V gene are ENHRY and SYGVKD.

The chain links TRBV30 to TRBJ1-4, with TRBD1 matching over 8 bases. Germline CDR1 is GTSNPN and CDR2 is SVGIG (reference sequence). This CDR3 contains 17 residues. The CDR3 DNA sequence: TGTTACTGGAGTGTACGGCGGACAGGGAGAGGAGGTGAAAAACTGTTTTTT. Protein sequence: CYWSVRRTGRGGEKLFF. Full variable domain (missing parts from reference TRBV30 and TRBJ1-4): SQTIHQWPATLVQPVGSPLSLECTVEGTSNPNLYWYRQAAGRGLQLLFYSVGIGQISSEVPQNLSASRPQDRQFILSSKKLLLSDSGFYLCYWSVRRTGRGGEKLFFGSGTQLSVL.

Only a few counts were recorded for this clone. The rearrangement uses TRBV29-1 and TRBJ2-7; no clear D gene. Deletions cut 4 bases from V and 3 bases from J, with 7 bases between. CDR1 is SQVTM and CDR2 is ANQGSEA in the germline V gene. CDR3 size: 11 residues. The CDR3 DNA is TGCAGCGTTGTAGCTTTCTACGAGCAGTACTTC. Encoded protein: CSVVAFYEQYF.

Only a few counts were recorded for this clone. This sequence joins TRBV10-3 and TRBJ2-3; 8 positions agree with TRBD2. This CDR3 comprises 15 residues. Germline V gene lookup returns CDR1 ENHRY and CDR2 SYGVKD. J lost 5 bases, V lost 3 bases, and 7 bases had no gene match. Here the CDR3 reads CAISDSPGGVDTQYF. CDR3 nucleotide sequence: TGTGCCATCAGTGACTCTCCCGGGGGGGTAGATACGCAGTATTTT.

The chain has TRBV30 and TRBJ1-2; tentative D call: TRBD1 (6 bases). The CDR3 extends over 14 amino acids. The ends were cut back, 3 bases at V and 4 bases at J, with 15 bases in the middle. The germline V gene has CDR1 GTSNPN and CDR2 SVGIG (reference sequence). Here the CDR3 DNA reads TGTGCCTGGAGGGAAAGTCAGGGGAGCTATGGCTACACCTTC. Encoded protein: CAWRESQGSYGYTF.

The DNA of the CDR3 is TGTGCCAGCAGGGCACCCGGGACTCCGGACACCGGGGAGCTGTTTTTT. It encodes CASRAPGTPDTGELFF. This rearrangement joins TRBV9 to TRBJ2-2; tentatively, D is TRBD2 (6 bases). CDR3 length: 16 amino acids. Trimming removed 5 bases from V and 3 bases from J, with 17 bases in between. In germline, CDR1 is SGDLS, CDR2 YYNGEE.

Notes on this clone: Other DNA variants within this sample encode the same CDR3. The chain recombines TRBV29-1 with TRBJ2-6, with D unclear. The length of the CDR3 is 13 residues. V lost 4 bases, J lost 0 bases, and 4 bases lay in between. Germline V CDR1 and CDR2: SQVTM, ANQGSEA. This chain's CDR3 is CSVGVSGANVLTF. In DNA form, the CDR3 reads TGCAGCGTTGGGGTCTCTGGGGCCAACGTCCTGACTTTC. Based on the CDR3 plus reference TRBV29-1 and TRBJ2-6, the full variable domain is SAVISQKPSRDICQRGTSLTIQCQVDSQVTMMFWYRQQPGQSLTLIATANQGSEATYESGFVIDKFPISRPNLTFSTLTVSNMSPEDSSIYLCSVGVSGANVLTFGAGSRLTVL.